The subject of this entry is one T cell receptor beta chain. Its matching antigen is unknown. The immunoSEQ assay was version 4, run in survey mode. Template was genomic DNA at roughly 9.3 ng/uL, with up to 1 ug used per sample. Libraries were prepared by immunoSEQ multiplex PCR; TCRdb keeps only in-frame clonotypes and omits some of them. The repertoire consists of roughly 34,000 clones, with roughly four fifths occurring once and the leading ten covering roughly 0.86%. The data stem from a study of persistence of HIV-infected CD4 T cells. Overall study results and limits: TCRbeta richness was lower in CMV- and Gag-responding cells than in anti-CD3/anti-CD28-responding cells.

The stimulus was lysate of CMV-infected fibroblasts, 10 ug/mL. CD40L-negative CD69-negative CD45RO-high memory CD4+ T cells were sorted as populations depleted of antigen-responding cells. Inclusion required CMV-positive serology and CD4+ counts above 400 cells/uL. Germline CDR1 reads SGHTA; CDR2 reads FQGNSA. Trimming took 2 bases from V and 2 from J, leaving 13 bases between them. CDR3 length equals 15 residues. The clonotype originates from an adult man with HIV who was CMV-seropositive. V and J are TRBV7-2 and TRBJ2-7, with D possibly being TRBD1 or TRBD2 (5 bases each). The sequencing here drew on CD4+ T cells sorted from PBMCs after roughly 18-hour stimulation, taken from a patient who received antiretroviral therapy. CDR3 loop: CASSLRDGDPYEQYF. CDR3 in DNA: TGTGCCAGCAGCTTAAGGGACGGGGACCCCTACGAGCAGTACTTC. The full variable domain, in which reference TRBV7-2 and TRBJ2-7 provide the parts outside the CDR3, is GAGVSQSPSNKVTEKGKDVELRCDPISGHTALYWYRQSLGQGLEFLIYFQGNSAPDKSGLPSDRFSAERTGGSVSTLTIQRTQQEDSAVYLCASSLRDGDPYEQYFGPGTRLTVT.